Presented here are 3 T cell receptor beta chains from one specimen sequenced in a study of T cell responses to AZD1222 COVID-19 vaccine. The method was immunoSEQ multiplex PCR; TCRdb's version includes in-frame clones alone and lacks a portion of them. The sample has under 150,000 clones; around 85% are singletons. This specimen was peripheral blood, taken 28 days after the second dose of the MenACWY control vaccine. These receptors were collected from an adult who received the MenACWY meningococcal vaccine as a control.

A single count supports this clone. This sequence joins TRBV7-9 and TRBJ2-3; D gene unclear. There are 14 residues in the CDR3. Trimming left V 6 bases short and J 4 bases short, with 14 bases between. CDR1 SEHNR and CDR2 FQNEAQ come from the germline V gene (reference sequence). The CDR3 is CASSPQWISDTQYF. CDR3 in DNA: TGTGCCAGCAGTCCGCAGTGGATCTCAGATACGCAGTATTTT.

This chain joins TRBV7-6 and TRBJ1-1; no clear D gene. V lost 2 bases and J lost 1, with 5 bases in between. CDR3 length: 13 amino acids. In germline, CDR1 is SGHVS, CDR2 FNYEAQ. The CDR3 DNA follows: TGTGCCAGCAGCTTATCAGAGAACACTGAAGCTTTCTTT. This gives the protein CASSLSENTEAFF.

Many counts were recorded for this clone. The chain joins TRBV7-6 to TRBJ1-1; D call uncertain. Germline V lookup: CDR1 SGHVS, CDR2 FNYEAQ. This CDR3 comprises 14 residues. The germline V and J ends were trimmed by 0 bases and 1 base, with 6 bases remaining between them. The CDR3 DNA follows: TGTGCCAGCAGCTTAGCGCCCGAGAACACTGAAGCTTTCTTT. It yields the protein CASSLAPENTEAFF.